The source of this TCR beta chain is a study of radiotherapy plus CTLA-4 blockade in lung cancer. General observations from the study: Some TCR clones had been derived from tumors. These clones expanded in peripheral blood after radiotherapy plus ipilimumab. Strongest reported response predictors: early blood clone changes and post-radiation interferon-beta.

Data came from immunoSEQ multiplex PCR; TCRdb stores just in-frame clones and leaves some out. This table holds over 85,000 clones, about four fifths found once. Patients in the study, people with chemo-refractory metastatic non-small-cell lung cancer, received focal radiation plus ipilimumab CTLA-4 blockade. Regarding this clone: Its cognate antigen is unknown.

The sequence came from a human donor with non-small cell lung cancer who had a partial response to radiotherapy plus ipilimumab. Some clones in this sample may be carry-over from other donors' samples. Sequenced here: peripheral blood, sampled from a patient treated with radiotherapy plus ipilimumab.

This chain's CDR3 is CASSHGTSSNEQFF. CDR3 DNA: TGTGCCAGCAGCCACGGGACTTCAAGCAATGAGCAGTTCTTC. The chain carries TRBV7-3 and TRBJ2-1; the D gene is possibly TRBD2 (6 bases). In germline, CDR1 is SGHTA, CDR2 FQGTGA. The CDR3 is 14 amino acids. V was shortened by 5 bases and J by 6 bases, with 14 bases between the two germline ends.